The 13 T cell receptor beta chains reported below all come from one sample, sequenced in a study of PD-L1 blockade in urothelial cancer. Specified time point: pretreatment peripheral blood. Profiled with immunoSEQ multiplex PCR; TCRdb holds only in-frame clones, not every one. The sample yields 56,000 or so clones, over 75% seen once. This specimen consisted of PBMCs, obtained around atezolizumab (anti-PD-L1) treatment. These receptors were obtained from a man between 65 and 85 years old with urothelial cancer.

The chain joins TRBV6-5 to TRBJ1-2; 11 bases agree with TRBD1. The CDR3 is 13 residues long. Germline-derived CDR1 and CDR2 are MNHEY and SVGAGI. V was clipped by 6 bases and J by 7 bases; unmatched bases: 4. The DNA of the CDR3 is TGTGCCAGCAGAGGACAGGGGGCGAGTGGCTACACCTTC. As protein: CASRGQGASGYTF.

This sequence joins TRBV23-1 and TRBJ1-1; a weak D match, TRBD1 (6 bases). TRBV23-1 is assigned to the ORF class and has an uncertain function. V was cut by 3 bases and J by 3 bases, with 20 bases left in between. CDR3 size: 17 residues. The CDR3 sequence: CASSHSELRGMDTEAFF. DNA of the CDR3: TGCGCCAGCAGTCATTCCGAACTTAGGGGGATGGACACTGAAGCTTTCTTT.

This chain links TRBV7-9 with TRBJ2-2; D remains ambiguous. The CDR3 extends over 13 amino acids. Between the trimmed V and J ends, which lost 6 bases and 4 bases, there was a span of 9 bases. Germline values: CDR1 SEHNR, CDR2 FQNEAQ (reference sequence). For the CDR3, the DNA is TGTGCCAGCAGTCCTAGAGCCACCGGGGAGCTGTTTTTT. Residues: CASSPRATGELFF.

V gene TRBV28 combines with J gene TRBJ1-5; 8 nucleotides match TRBD1. Germline values: CDR1 MDHEN, CDR2 SYDVKM. V trimming: 8 bases; J trimming: 3 bases; junction bases outside the gene matches: 3. This CDR3 spans 13 amino acids. The DNA for the CDR3 is TGTGCCAGCGGACAGGGTAACAATCAGCCCCAGCATTTT. This translates into CASGQGNNQPQHF.

The chain recombines TRBV6-1 with TRBJ2-6, with D maybe TRBD1 (6 bases). Germline V lookup: CDR1 MNHNS, CDR2 SASEGT. This CDR3 has 18 residues. The ends were cut back, 4 bases at V and 1 base at J, with 17 bases in the middle. The DNA of the CDR3 is TGTGCCAGCAGTGTAGGTCAGGGGTTAAGGTCTGGGGCCAACGTCCTGACTTTC. Translation: CASSVGQGLRSGANVLTF.

The gene calls are TRBV25-1 and TRBJ2-1, with TRBD1 matching 7 bases. From germline, CDR1 is MGHDK and CDR2 SYGVNS. Trimming cost V 8 bases and J 9 bases; bases outside gene matches: 4. CDR3 length: 11 amino acids. This chain's CDR3 is CASDRAGEQFF. The CDR3 region has the DNA TGTGCCAGCGACAGGGCGGGTGAGCAGTTCTTC.

At least ten counts were recorded for this clone. This chain's CDR3 is CASSDSSGGGDEQFF. CDR3 sequence (DNA): TGTGCCAGCAGTGACTCTAGCGGGGGTGGGGATGAGCAGTTCTTC. The chain has TRBV6-4 and TRBJ2-1; 9 positions match TRBD2. Trimming removed 0 bases from V and 8 bases from J; junction bases left unmatched: 5. Germline V CDR1 and CDR2: MRHNA, SNTAGT. This CDR3 is 15 amino acids long.

J is TRBJ2-7 and V is TRBV6-5; perhaps TRBD2 as D (5 bases). The germline V gene encodes CDR1 MNHEY and CDR2 SVGAGI. Between the trimmed V and J ends, which lost 0 bases and 7 bases, there was a span of 13 bases. The CDR3 has 14 residues. The CDR3 is CASSYSSEAEEQYF. In DNA form, the CDR3 reads TGTGCCAGCAGTTACTCATCGGAGGCGGAGGAGCAGTACTTC.

This rearrangement joins TRBV5-6 to TRBJ2-5, with D possibly matching TRBD2 (6 bases). Germline values: CDR1 SGHDT, CDR2 YYEEEE. Deletions cut 4 bases from V and 5 bases from J, with 6 bases between. CDR3 length equals 11 residues. The CDR3 DNA follows: TGTGCCAGCAGCAGCGGGGAGACCCAGTACTTC. Its protein is CASSSGETQYF.

The chain couples TRBV5-1 to TRBJ2-2, with TRBD1 identical over 7 bases. Germline values: CDR1 SGHRS, CDR2 YFSETQ. The junction had 9 bases not matched to a gene; V was cut back by 4 bases and J by 3 bases. The CDR3 has 16 residues. This CDR3 is CASSPTGIKDTGELFF. CDR3 in DNA: TGCGCCAGCAGCCCGACAGGGATTAAGGACACCGGGGAGCTGTTTTTT.

This chain links TRBV4-2 with TRBJ2-1; 9 bases are a match to TRBD1. Germline loops: CDR1 LGHNA, CDR2 YNFKEQ. This CDR3 has 16 amino acids. Losses at the gene ends were 0 bases for V and 12 bases for J; bases not matched to a gene: 12. CDR3 loop: CASSQDGPGTGIRQFF. CDR3 nucleotides: TGTGCCAGCAGCCAAGATGGTCCCGGGACAGGGATTAGGCAGTTCTTC.

This clone was counted a few times. This rearrangement joins TRBV5-1 to TRBJ2-7, with TRBD2 identical over 9 bases. The ends lost 0 bases at V and 4 bases at J; junction bases unmatched: 17. Germline CDR1 is SGHRS and CDR2 is YFSETQ. This CDR3 has 19 residues. The CDR3 is CASSLALLGAGGSIYEQYF. The CDR3 DNA follows: TGCGCCAGCAGCTTGGCTCTCCTAGGAGCGGGAGGTTCCATTTACGAGCAGTACTTC.

In this sample, this clone is medium-sized. This chain joins TRBV11-2 and TRBJ2-1; 9 bases align to TRBD2. Germline CDR1 reads SGHAT; CDR2 reads FQNNGV. The CDR3 has 16 amino acids. Germline trimming cut 3 bases from V and 8 bases from J; bases unmatched to any gene: 11. CDR3 DNA sequence: TGTGCCAGCAGCTTCATGCGGGAGGGCCGCCTCGATGAGCAGTTCTTC. Its translation: CASSFMREGRLDEQFF.